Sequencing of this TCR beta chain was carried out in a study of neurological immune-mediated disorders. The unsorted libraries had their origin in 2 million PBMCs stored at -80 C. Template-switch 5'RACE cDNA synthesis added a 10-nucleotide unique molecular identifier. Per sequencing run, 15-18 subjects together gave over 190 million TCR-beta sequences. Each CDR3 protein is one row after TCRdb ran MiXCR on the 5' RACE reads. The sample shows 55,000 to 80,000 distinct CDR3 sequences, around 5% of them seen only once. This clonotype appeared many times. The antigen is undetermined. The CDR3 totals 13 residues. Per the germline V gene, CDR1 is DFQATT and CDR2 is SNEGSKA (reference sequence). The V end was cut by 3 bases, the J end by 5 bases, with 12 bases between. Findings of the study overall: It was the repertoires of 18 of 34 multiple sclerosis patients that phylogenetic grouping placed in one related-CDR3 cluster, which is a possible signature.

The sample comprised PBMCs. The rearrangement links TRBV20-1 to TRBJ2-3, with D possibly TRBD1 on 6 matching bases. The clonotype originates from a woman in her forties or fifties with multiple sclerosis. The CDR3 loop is CSASGGRGDTQYF. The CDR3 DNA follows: TGCAGTGCTAGCGGTGGCAGGGGAGATACGCAGTATTTT.